This T cell receptor (beta chain) was identified in a study of blood T cell repertoires in COVID-19. Study summary: The study drew acute and convalescent COVID-19 samples from the United States, Italy and Spain.

Per the germline V gene, CDR1 is LGHDT and CDR2 is YNNKEL (reference sequence). V lost 4 bases and J lost 2, with 10 bases in between. CDR3 size: 14 residues. Under the authors' procedure: Amplified reference gene primers provided the basis for estimating nucleated cell counts. The assay was immunoSEQ multiplex PCR, and TCRdb's table has in-frame clones only and misses some. That table furnishes V, J and clone size, whereas the DNA furnished D and trimming. The table includes roughly 180,000 clones, 80% to 90% detected once. The V call is TRBV3-1 (or the pseudogene TRBV3-2), the J call TRBJ2-3; D is perhaps TRBD1 (5 bases). Sequences were obtained from peripheral blood. The sequence was obtained from a man aged 35 to 55 who had recovered from COVID-19. CDR3 protein: CASSRGRTTDTQYF. DNA of the CDR3: TGTGCCAGCAGCCGGGGCAGGACCACAGATACGCAGTATTTT.